These T cell receptor beta chains were read from a single sample in a study of blood T cell repertoires in COVID-19. Clones were read by immunoSEQ multiplex PCR, and TCRdb kept only the in-frame ones, dropping some. The data hold more than 75,000 clones, with around 75% observed a single time. The material sequenced was peripheral blood. The receptors originated from a woman of 80 years or more with active or convalescent COVID-19. CDR3s include the opening cysteine and the closing phenylalanine or tryptophan. D genes are given only for firm matches. The size field is filled for only some rows; it gives once, few, many or a size class.

d_gene	abundance	v_gene	j_gene	CDR3aa	CDR3nt
.	.	TRBV28	TRBJ2-7	CASSLGTARVEQYF	TGTGCCAGCAGTCTCGGGACTGCCAGAGTCGAGCAGTACTTC
.	.	TRBV7-2	TRBJ2-7	CASSFDLQGSYEQYF	TGTGCCAGCAGCTTTGATCTCCAGGGGTCCTACGAGCAGTACTTC
.	.	TRBV21-1	TRBJ1-2	CASSFRQGENYGYTF	TGTGCCAGCAGCTTTCGACAGGGGGAAAACTATGGCTACACCTTC
TRBD2	.	TRBV7-3	TRBJ2-5	CASSVMGGQETQYF	TGTGCCAGCAGCGTAATGGGAGGGCAAGAGACCCAGTACTTC
.	.	TRBV24-1	TRBJ2-7	CATQGQAYEQYF	TGTGCCACCCAGGGACAAGCCTACGAGCAGTACTTC
.	.	TRBV2	TRBJ1-5	CASSEGGWSNQPQHF	TGTGCCAGCAGTGAAGGGGGCTGGAGCAATCAGCCCCAGCATTTT
TRBD1	.	TRBV29-1	TRBJ1-5	CSVDSGGGQPQHF	TGCAGCGTTGACTCAGGGGGAGGTCAGCCCCAGCATTTT
.	.	TRBV7-2	TRBJ2-1	CASSPSTEIREQFF	TGTGCCAGCAGCCCTTCGACAGAGATTCGAGAGCAGTTCTTC
TRBD1	.	TRBV5-6	TRBJ1-2	CASSLEGQGLGGYTF	TGTGCCAGCAGCCTGGAGGGACAGGGATTAGGAGGCTACACCTTC
.	.	TRBV3-1/TRBV3-2	TRBJ1-4	CASSPSETVNEKLFF	TGTGCCAGCAGCCCCTCCGAGACAGTTAATGAAAAACTGTTTTTT
.	.	TRBV12-3/TRBV12-4	TRBJ1-2	CASSFYSYGYTF	TGTGCCAGCAGTTTTTACAGCTATGGCTACACCTTC
TRBD1	few	TRBV6-1	TRBJ2-7	CASSEPGGPYEQYF	TGTGCCAGCAGTGAACCAGGGGGTCCCTACGAGCAGTACTTC
TRBD2	.	TRBV7-2	TRBJ2-3	CASSGRGVPSTDTQYF	TGTGCCAGCAGCGGGCGGGGGGTCCCTAGCACAGATACGCAGTATTTT
.	.	TRBV27	TRBJ2-2	CASTRWQGLSGGELFF	TGTGCCAGCACGCGCTGGCAGGGGCTCAGTGGCGGGGAGCTGTTTTTT
TRBD1	.	TRBV14	TRBJ2-1	CASSPQGTGTNEQFF	TGTGCCAGCAGCCCCCAAGGGACAGGGACGAATGAGCAGTTCTTC
.	.	TRBV28	TRBJ1-2	CASSPNRVGYTF	TGTGCCAGCAGTCCTAACAGGGTTGGCTACACCTTC
TRBD2	.	TRBV28	TRBJ2-3	CASSPYLAGGSTDTQYF	TGTGCCAGCAGTCCTTACCTAGCGGGAGGGAGCACAGATACGCAGTATTTT
.	.	TRBV9	TRBJ1-1	CASSVEGVTEAFF	TGTGCCAGCAGCGTAGAAGGGGTCACTGAAGCTTTCTTT
.	.	TRBV7-2	TRBJ1-5	CASSLDRGYQPQHF	TGTGCCAGCAGCTTAGATAGGGGGTATCAGCCCCAGCATTTT
.	.	TRBV5-6	TRBJ2-7	CASSLGAGAAYEQYF	TGTGCCAGCAGCCTTGGGGCAGGGGCGGCCTACGAGCAGTACTTC
.	once	TRBV7-3	TRBJ2-1	CASSLQPGLGNGNEQFF	TGTGCCAGCAGCTTACAGCCGGGACTCGGAAATGGCAATGAGCAGTTCTTC
.	few	TRBV5-8	TRBJ1-5	CASSFFSTSGNQPQHF	TGTGCCAGCAGCTTCTTTTCCACATCAGGCAATCAGCCCCAGCATTTT
TRBD1	.	TRBV10-3	TRBJ1-5	CAISGQGEGDQPQHF	TGTGCCATCAGTGGCCAGGGGGAAGGTGATCAGCCCCAGCATTTT
TRBD2	.	TRBV5-1	TRBJ2-5	CASSSAPTSGGALVTQYF	TGCGCCAGCAGCTCGGCCCCAACTAGCGGGGGGGCCTTGGTGACCCAGTACTTC
TRBD1	.	TRBV3-1/TRBV3-2	TRBJ2-7	CASSLRTGGGHEQYF	TGTGCCAGCAGCCTCCGGACAGGGGGAGGCCACGAGCAGTACTTC